This is a list of T cell receptor beta chains from one sample in a study of T cell repertoires in cytomegalovirus infection. Antigens of these TCRs are unknown. Each CDR3 protein is one row after TCRdb ran MiXCR on the reads. The sample has 110,000 or so distinct CDR3 sequences; over 30% are singletons. The material was CD8+ T cells from cultured PBMCs, obtained from culture after CMV antigen stimulation. These receptors were obtained from a human donor in good health (CMV status not recorded). Some clones in this sample may be carry-over from other donors' samples. Both conserved end residues are part of each CDR3. The order of the fields is V gene, J gene, clone size, D gene, CDR3 protein, CDR3 DNA. D genes are given only for firm matches. Size values are once, few and many counts, or a class for expanded clones, and some rows have none.

TRBV6-6	TRBJ1-6	few	TRBD1	CASSYRDRRTSPLHF	TGTGCCAGCAGTTACCGGGACAGAAGGACCTCACCCCTCCACTTT
TRBV27	TRBJ2-2	-	-	CASSFGGGGELFF	TGTGCCAGCAGTTTTGGAGGGGGCGGGGAGCTGTTTTTT
TRBV4-1	TRBJ1-1	-	-	CASSQEGANTEAFF	TGCGCCAGCAGCCAAGAAGGCGCGAACACTGAAGCTTTCTTT
TRBV25-1	TRBJ1-5	-	TRBD1	CASVRGLRSNQPQHF	TGTGCCAGCGTCAGGGGGCTTCGAAGCAATCAGCCCCAGCATTTT
TRBV6-2/TRBV6-3	TRBJ2-5	few	-	CASSYSQETQYF	TGTGCCAGCAGTTACTCGCAAGAGACCCAGTACTTC
TRBV10-3	TRBJ2-5	-	TRBD1	CAISESWTGTTPQETQYF	TGTGCCATCAGTGAGTCCTGGACAGGTACGACCCCTCAAGAGACCCAGTACTTC
TRBV2	TRBJ2-3	-	-	CASSESYAPGPSSTDTQYF	TGTGCCAGCAGTGAAAGCTATGCCCCAGGACCTTCTAGCACAGATACGCAGTATTTT
TRBV5-4	TRBJ2-1	many	TRBD1	CASSWGQGSDEQFF	TGTGCCAGCAGCTGGGGACAGGGTAGCGATGAGCAGTTCTTC
TRBV6-1	TRBJ2-1	few	-	CASSSNWYNEQFF	TGTGCCAGCAGTTCTAATTGGTACAATGAGCAGTTCTTC
TRBV13	TRBJ2-3	-	TRBD2	CASSSSGGPPDTQYF	TGTGCCAGCAGCTCCTCGGGGGGGCCCCCAGATACGCAGTATTTT
TRBV7-6	TRBJ2-1	-	TRBD2	CASSDRVAGGTDEQFF	TGTGCCAGCAGCGACCGCGTAGCGGGGGGCACAGATGAGCAGTTCTTC
TRBV28	TRBJ2-1	-	TRBD2	CASRSLASGGRLTYNEQFF	TGTGCCAGCAGGTCTTTGGCTAGCGGGGGCCGATTAACCTACAATGAGCAGTTCTTC
TRBV10-3	TRBJ1-1	few	TRBD1	CATWTGENTEAFF	TGTGCCACCTGGACAGGAGAGAACACTGAAGCTTTCTTT
TRBV6-2/TRBV6-3	TRBJ2-5	few	-	CASLGSLQETQYF	TGTGCCAGCCTGGGGAGCTTACAAGAGACCCAGTACTTC
TRBV25-1	TRBJ2-1	many	-	CASSLGYNEQFF	TGTGCCAGCAGTTTGGGCTACAATGAGCAGTTCTTC
TRBV6-2/TRBV6-3	TRBJ1-1	-	-	CASSIDAGTEAFF	TGTGCCAGCAGTATAGATGCGGGGACTGAAGCTTTCTTT
TRBV7-6	TRBJ2-5	many	TRBD2	CASSFGLAKEETQYF	TGTGCCAGCAGCTTTGGACTAGCGAAGGAAGAGACCCAGTACTTC
TRBV6-2/TRBV6-3	TRBJ2-7	-	-	CASSEGEEGPKQRRYF	TGTGCCAGCAGTGAAGGGGAGGAGGGGCCCAAGCAGCGTAGGTACTTC
TRBV7-9	TRBJ2-7	few	-	CASSPAYEQYF	TGTGCCAGCAGCCCAGCCTACGAGCAGTACTTC
TRBV7-2	TRBJ1-1	few	-	CASSYPPGSYASEAFF	TGTGCCAGCAGCTACCCTCCCGGCAGTTACGCTTCTGAAGCTTTCTTT
TRBV7-2	TRBJ2-1	many	-	CASSLTPQGGSYNEQFF	TGTGCCAGCAGCTTAACCCCGCAGGGTGGGTCCTACAATGAGCAGTTCTTC
TRBV6-5	TRBJ2-1	-	-	CASSYPGRNEQFF	TGTGCCAGCAGTTATCCCGGGCGTAATGAGCAGTTCTTC
TRBV20-1	TRBJ1-3	few	-	CSVPAEGRNTIYF	TGCAGTGTTCCGGCGGAGGGAAGAAACACCATATATTTT
TRBV7-9	TRBJ1-5	few	-	CASSLSSGEPQHF	TGTGCCAGCAGCTTATCAAGCGGGGAGCCCCAGCATTTT
TRBV4-1	TRBJ2-4	-	TRBD1	CASSPLGQGAGNIQYF	TGCGCCAGCAGCCCACTTGGACAGGGGGCAGGAAACATTCAGTACTTC
TRBV6-1	TRBJ2-2	few	-	CASKWLQGGTGELFF	TGTGCCAGCAAATGGCTACAGGGCGGCACCGGGGAGCTGTTTTTT
TRBV12-3/TRBV12-4	TRBJ2-1	few	-	CASRALGGASYNEQFF	TGTGCCAGCAGAGCATTAGGGGGGGCGTCCTACAATGAGCAGTTCTTC
TRBV28	TRBJ1-2	-	-	CASTPVGEGWDYGYTF	TGTGCCAGCACCCCCGTCGGTGAAGGGTGGGACTATGGCTACACCTTC
TRBV6-6	TRBJ2-7	once	-	CASSYTRAKSSYEQYF	TGTGCCAGCAGTTACACGAGGGCGAAAAGCTCCTACGAGCAGTACTTC
TRBV4-3	TRBJ1-1	-	-	CASSPPGFPEAFF	TGCGCCAGCAGCCCTCCGGGGTTTCCTGAAGCTTTCTTT
TRBV7-9	TRBJ1-3	few	TRBD1	CASRGTGAGNTIYF	TGTGCCAGCAGAGGTACAGGGGCTGGAAACACCATATATTTT
TRBV12-3/TRBV12-4	TRBJ1-5	-	TRBD1	CASSRDSYSNQPQHF	TGTGCCAGCAGTCGGGACAGCTATAGCAATCAGCCCCAGCATTTT
TRBV12-3/TRBV12-4	TRBJ2-5	-	-	CASSFPGEETQYF	TGTGCCAGCAGTTTCCCGGGGGAAGAGACCCAGTACTTC
TRBV11-1	TRBJ2-3	-	-	CASSHNDAFSTDTQYF	TGTGCCAGCAGCCACAACGATGCTTTTAGCACAGATACGCAGTATTTT
TRBV2	TRBJ2-7	-	-	CASTTTFVTAKQYF	TGTGCCAGCACCACGACTTTTGTAACGGCGAAGCAGTACTTC
TRBV6-5	TRBJ1-1	few	-	CASGPGSAQAAFF	TGTGCCAGCGGCCCGGGCAGCGCCCAGGCAGCTTTCTTT
TRBV5-6	TRBJ1-2	-	TRBD1	CASSSTGTDLYGYTF	TGTGCCAGCAGCTCGACAGGGACAGACCTCTATGGCTACACCTTC
TRBV6-6	TRBJ2-5	many	-	CASSGSIEPATQYF	TGTGCCAGCAGTGGATCCATTGAACCCGCGACCCAGTACTTC
TRBV29-1	TRBJ1-1	-	TRBD1	CSVEQTGGNTEAFF	TGCAGCGTTGAACAGACAGGGGGCAACACTGAAGCTTTCTTT
TRBV28	TRBJ2-2	-	-	CAATPRRYPYTGELFF	TGTGCCGCTACCCCCCGAAGGTATCCTTACACCGGGGAGCTGTTTTTT
TRBV27	TRBJ2-1	-	-	CASSSDGGNEQFF	TGTGCCAGCAGTTCCGACGGTGGGAATGAGCAGTTCTTC
TRBV4-1	TRBJ1-6	-	-	CASSQDLTTYNSPLHF	TGCGCCAGCAGCCAAGATTTGACTACCTATAATTCACCCCTCCACTTT
TRBV12-3/TRBV12-4	TRBJ1-2	-	-	CASSAGEVRYTF	TGTGCCAGCAGTGCAGGGGAAGTTCGCTACACCTTC
TRBV3-1	TRBJ1-6	-	-	CASSPEGGSPLHF	TGTGCCAGCAGCCCCGAGGGGGGATCACCCCTCCACTTT
TRBV25-1	TRBJ1-6	-	-	CASTWGGSPLHF	TGTGCCAGCACCTGGGGGGGATCACCCCTCCACTTT
TRBV7-9	TRBJ2-1	-	-	CASSLRPDAYNEQFF	TGTGCCAGCAGTTTAAGGCCAGATGCCTACAATGAGCAGTTCTTC
TRBV28	TRBJ2-1	-	TRBD2	CASSFGETSGASPYNEQFF	TGTGCCAGCAGTTTTGGGGAGACTAGCGGGGCGTCACCCTACAATGAGCAGTTCTTC
TRBV11-2	TRBJ2-5	few	-	CASSLVTSEGETQYF	TGTGCCAGCAGCTTAGTTACCTCGGAGGGGGAGACCCAGTACTTC
TRBV7-2	TRBJ2-1	few	-	CASSLARDEQFF	TGTGCCAGCAGCTTAGCGCGAGACGAGCAGTTCTTC
TRBV12-3/TRBV12-4	TRBJ2-7	few	-	CASSLALRPGSYEQYF	TGTGCCAGCAGTTTAGCTTTGAGACCGGGCTCCTACGAGCAGTACTTC
TRBV12-3/TRBV12-4	TRBJ2-2	-	-	CASSFRAGELFF	TGTGCCAGCAGTTTCAGGGCCGGGGAGCTGTTTTTT
TRBV25-1	TRBJ2-2	many	-	CASSDRYTGELFF	TGTGCCAGCAGTGACCGATACACCGGGGAGCTGTTTTTT
TRBV7-2	TRBJ2-7	-	TRBD1	CASSLLTYEDRGAYEQYF	TGTGCCAGCAGCTTACTAACGTACGAGGACAGGGGGGCCTACGAGCAGTACTTC
TRBV4-3	TRBJ2-2	-	TRBD1	CASSHAIPGTGFLHGELFF	TGCGCCAGCAGCCACGCAATTCCCGGGACAGGGTTCCTTCACGGGGAGCTGTTTTTT
TRBV4-1	TRBJ2-3	few	TRBD2	CASSLRGVEDTQYF	TGCGCCAGCAGCCTCCGGGGGGTAGAAGATACGCAGTATTTT
TRBV12-5	TRBJ1-1	-	-	CASGLSTEAFF	TGTGCTAGTGGTTTATCCACTGAAGCTTTCTTT
TRBV7-9	TRBJ1-2	-	-	CASSLLYGKDGYTF	TGTGCCAGCAGCCTCCTTTACGGCAAAGATGGCTACACCTTC
TRBV5-6	TRBJ2-3	-	-	CASSLVRAMDTQYF	TGTGCCAGCAGCTTGGTCAGGGCTATGGATACGCAGTATTTT